The 20 T cell receptor beta chains in this list originate from one sample, sequenced in a study of T cell responses to AZD1222 COVID-19 vaccine. The repertoire was sequenced with immunoSEQ multiplex PCR; TCRdb's copy has only in-frame clones and lacks some. Of tens of thousands of clones listed, around 83% were seen once; the top ten hold about 13%. Sequencing used peripheral blood, obtained on day 0 of AZD1222 vaccination. Receptors originate from an adult in good health.

The CDR3 DNA is TGTGCCAGCAGTGAAATGGGGTGGCTTTACAATGAGCAGTTCTTC. The encoded protein is CASSEMGWLYNEQFF. This chain connects TRBV6-1 to TRBJ2-1; no reliable D call. The CDR3 covers 15 residues. Germline-derived CDR1 and CDR2 are MNHNS and SASEGT. Trimming left V 2 bases short and J 4 bases short, with 12 bases between.

This clone was seen a single time. V gene TRBV24-1 combines with J gene TRBJ2-1, with 11 bases identical to TRBD2. V lost 4 bases and J lost 4; bases outside the gene matches: 2. Germline V gene lookup returns CDR1 KGHDR and CDR2 SFDVKD. There are 15 residues in the CDR3. CDR3 residues: CATSETSGAYNEQFF. The CDR3 nucleotides are TGTGCCACCAGTGAGACTAGCGGGGCGTACAATGAGCAGTTCTTC.

This rearrangement joins TRBV5-1 to TRBJ1-1; D gene ambiguous. Germline CDR1 SGHRS, CDR2 YFSETQ. The germline V and J ends were trimmed by 0 bases and 5 bases, with 17 bases remaining between them. The CDR3 covers 16 residues. In DNA form, the CDR3 reads TGCGCCAGCAGCTTGGCGTGGAGTTCCCTGGCAACTGAAGCTTTCTTT. Translated: CASSLAWSSLATEAFF.

In this sample, this clone turned up once. The rearrangement links TRBV10-3 to TRBJ2-7; D is ambiguous. Germline values: CDR1 ENHRY, CDR2 SYGVKD. Trimming removed 6 bases at V and 3 bases at J, with 9 bases between. This CDR3 spans 12 amino acids. CDR3 loop: CAIRGDGYEQYF. The DNA of the CDR3 is TGTGCCATCAGGGGCGACGGCTACGAGCAGTACTTC.

This sequence joins TRBV7-8 and TRBJ2-1; TRBD1 is a possible D gene (6 bases). Germline V lookup: CDR1 SGHVS, CDR2 FQNEAQ. The CDR3 covers 13 residues. V was pared by 5 bases and J by 4 bases, with 9 bases between. This CDR3 reads CASSPGQYNEQFF. CDR3 coding DNA: TGTGCCAGCAGCCCAGGACAGTACAATGAGCAGTTCTTC.

The chain is built from TRBV9 and TRBJ2-1; 12 nucleotides agree with TRBD1. This CDR3 comprises 16 residues. The V gene's germline CDR1 is SGDLS and CDR2 YYNGEE. V shed 4 bases, J shed 9 bases, and the junction held 11 bases outside the gene matches. CDR3 nucleotides: TGTGCCAGCAGCCCACAAGCAGGGACAGGGGGCTCTGAGCAGTTCTTC. It translates to CASSPQAGTGGSEQFF. The full variable domain, its missing parts supplied by reference TRBV9 and TRBJ2-1, is DSGVTQTPKHLITATGQRVTLRCSPRSGDLSVYWYQQSLDQGLQFLIQYYNGEERAKGNILERFSAQQFPDLHSELNLSSLELGDSALYFCASSPQAGTGGSEQFFGPGTRLTVL.

This clone was counted between two and nine times. V usage is TRBV7-2 and J usage is TRBJ1-1, with 9 bases that match TRBD1. The CDR3 has 13 residues. V was pared by 5 bases and J by 6 bases, with 4 bases of the junction left unmatched. CDR1 is SGHTA, CDR2 FQGNSA, per germline. For the CDR3, the DNA is TGTGCCAGCAGCCAACAGGGGGCGGCTGAAGCTTTCTTT. It translates to CASSQQGAAEAFF. Full variable domain (remainder filled in from reference TRBV7-2 and TRBJ1-1): GAGVSQSPSNKVTEKGKDVELRCDPISGHTALYWYRQSLGQGLEFLIYFQGNSAPDKSGLPSDRFSAERTGGSVSTLTIQRTQQEDSAVYLCASSQQGAAEAFFGQGTRLTVV.

A single count supports this clone. The J gene is TRBJ1-1, the V gene TRBV7-3; possible D gene TRBD1, 5 bases. Trimming removed 4 bases at V and 5 bases at J, with 11 bases between. Per the germline V gene, CDR1 is SGHTA and CDR2 is FQGTGA. This CDR3 contains 13 residues. The CDR3 sequence: CASSSLGGTEAFF. The CDR3 nucleotides are TGTGCCAGCAGCTCCCTGGGGGGAACTGAAGCTTTCTTT. The variable domain in full, completed from reference TRBV7-3 and TRBJ1-1, reads GAGVSQTPSNKVTEKGKYVELRCDPISGHTALYWYRQSLGQGPEFLIYFQGTGAADDSGLPNDRFFAVRPEGSVSTLKIQRTERGDSAVYLCASSSLGGTEAFFGQGTRLTVV.

V is TRBV6-5 and J is TRBJ1-2, with TRBD1 as a possible D gene (6 bases). The CDR3 consists of 12 residues. V lost 3 bases, J lost 11 bases, and 13 bases lay in between. In germline, CDR1 is MNHEY, CDR2 SVGAGI. The CDR3 is CASSYSGQLYTF. DNA for the CDR3: TGTGCCAGCAGTTATTCGGGACAACTTTACACCTTC.

CDR3 sequence (DNA): TGTGCCAGCAGCCATACCGGGACAGGGAAGGAAAAACTGTTTTTT. Residues: CASSHTGTGKEKLFF. V is TRBV6-2 or TRBV6-3 and J is TRBJ1-4; 9 positions agree with TRBD1. Germline CDR1 is MNHEY and CDR2 is SVGEGT. This CDR3 is built from 15 residues. V dropped 6 bases and J dropped 8; count of bases not matched to a gene: 10.

The chain couples TRBV4-3 to TRBJ1-2, with 7 bases fitting TRBD1. Germline V gene lookup returns CDR1 LGHNA and CDR2 YSLEER. V trimming: 1 base; J trimming: 8 bases; junction bases outside the gene matches: 4. The length of the CDR3 is 13 residues. This CDR3 is CASSQVQGRGYTF. CDR3 nucleotides: TGCGCCAGCAGCCAAGTACAGGGGCGCGGCTACACCTTC.

The V and J genes are TRBV28 and TRBJ1-2; a possible D gene is TRBD1 (5 bases). Trimming removed 4 bases at V and 4 bases at J, with 10 bases between. Germline V lookup: CDR1 MDHEN, CDR2 SYDVKM. CDR3 length equals 13 residues. DNA for the CDR3: TGTGCCAGCAGTTCAGCGGGGGGCTATGGCTACACCTTC. Its translation is CASSSAGGYGYTF.

J is TRBJ1-2 and V is TRBV3-1 (or the pseudogene TRBV3-2); D possibly corresponds to TRBD1 (6 bases). V was trimmed by 4 bases and J by 8 bases, leaving 26 bases between them. Germline assignment: CDR1 LGHDT and CDR2 YNNKEL (reference sequence). The CDR3 is made up of 17 amino acids. The CDR3 loop is CASSPQGPLTGRRGYTF. Here the CDR3 DNA reads TGTGCCAGCAGCCCACAGGGCCCCCTGACAGGCCGGCGGGGCTACACCTTC.

The chain links TRBV3-1 (or the pseudogene TRBV3-2) to TRBJ2-1, with 10 positions matching TRBD1. After removal of 4 bases from V and 4 bases from J, the junction contained 4 bases not matched to a gene. CDR3 length: 15 amino acids. The germline V gene encodes CDR1 LGHDT and CDR2 YNNKEL (reference sequence). The CDR3 nucleotides read TGTGCCAGCAGCCGCGGGACAGGGGAATACAATGAGCAGTTCTTC. Its translation: CASSRGTGEYNEQFF.

The chain employs TRBV13 and TRBJ2-2; 9 bases align to TRBD2. The germline V gene encodes CDR1 PRHDT and CDR2 FYEKMQ (reference sequence). The CDR3 runs to 16 residues. V lost 1 base and J lost 4; bases outside the gene matches: 4. The CDR3 is CASSLVLAGTTGELFF. In DNA form, the CDR3 reads TGTGCCAGCAGCTTAGTGCTAGCGGGGACCACCGGGGAGCTGTTTTTT.

The chain joins TRBV28 to TRBJ1-5; 10 bases are shared with TRBD1. The CDR3 spans 17 residues. Germline V gene sequence: CDR1 MDHEN, CDR2 SYDVKM. The V and J ends lost 4 bases and 1 base, in that order; junction bases with no gene match: 7. The CDR3 loop is CASSSGQGDWSNQPQHF. CDR3 nucleotide sequence: TGTGCCAGCAGTTCCGGACAGGGGGATTGGAGCAATCAGCCCCAGCATTTT.

This chain connects TRBV29-1 to TRBJ1-4; TRBD1 matches at 9 bases. V lost 6 bases and J lost 2; bases outside the gene matches: 10. The CDR3 sequence is 16 residues long. CDR1 is SQVTM and CDR2 is ANQGSEA in the germline V gene. CDR3 DNA: TGCAGCGTCGGAGGGGGACAGGGATCGACTAATGAAAAACTGTTTTTT. As protein: CSVGGGQGSTNEKLFF.

The chain combines TRBV6-5 with TRBJ1-4; no reliable D call. The germline CDR1 and CDR2 sequences are MNHEY and SVGAGI. Trimming shortened V by 8 bases and J by 5 bases, and 9 bases separated the two germline ends. The CDR3 runs 12 residues. The CDR3 protein is CASRPDNEKLFF. As DNA, the CDR3 is TGTGCCAGCCGCCCAGACAATGAAAAACTGTTTTTT.

This clone was seen more than once but under ten times. The chain carries TRBV27 and TRBJ1-2, with D possibly matching TRBD1 (5 bases). Germline CDR1 is MNHEY and CDR2 is SMNVEV (reference sequence). V was cut by 4 bases and J by 6 bases, with 24 bases left in between. This CDR3 has 17 residues. This CDR3 is CASSSSFGGGGRHGYTF. CDR3 nucleotide sequence: TGTGCCAGCAGTTCCAGCTTTGGGGGTGGGGGGAGGCATGGCTACACCTTC.

The rearrangement uses TRBV29-1 and TRBJ1-5; D is undetermined. Germline CDR1 SQVTM, CDR2 ANQGSEA. V was clipped by 6 bases and J by 11 bases, with 14 bases between them. This CDR3 is built from 11 residues. The CDR3 sequence: CSVSPLLAQHF. The CDR3, as DNA: TGCAGCGTGTCCCCTTTGTTAGCCCAGCATTTT.